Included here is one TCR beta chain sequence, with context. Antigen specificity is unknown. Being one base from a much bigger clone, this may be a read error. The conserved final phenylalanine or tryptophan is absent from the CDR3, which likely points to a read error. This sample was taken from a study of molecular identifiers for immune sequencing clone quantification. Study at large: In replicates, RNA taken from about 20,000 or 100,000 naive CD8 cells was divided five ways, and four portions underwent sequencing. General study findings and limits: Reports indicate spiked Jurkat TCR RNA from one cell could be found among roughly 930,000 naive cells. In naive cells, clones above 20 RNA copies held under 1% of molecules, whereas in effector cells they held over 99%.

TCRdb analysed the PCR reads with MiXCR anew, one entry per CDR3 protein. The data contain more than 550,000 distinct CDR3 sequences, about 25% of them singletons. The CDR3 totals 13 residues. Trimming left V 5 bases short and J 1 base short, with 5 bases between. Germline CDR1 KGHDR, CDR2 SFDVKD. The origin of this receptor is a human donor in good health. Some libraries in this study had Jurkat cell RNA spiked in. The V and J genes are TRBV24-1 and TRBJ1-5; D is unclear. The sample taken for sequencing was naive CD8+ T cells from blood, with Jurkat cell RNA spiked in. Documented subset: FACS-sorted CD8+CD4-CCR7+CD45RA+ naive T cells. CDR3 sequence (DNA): TGTGCCACCAGTGTGGGAAGCAATCAGCCCCAGCATCTT. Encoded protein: CATSVGSNQPQHL.